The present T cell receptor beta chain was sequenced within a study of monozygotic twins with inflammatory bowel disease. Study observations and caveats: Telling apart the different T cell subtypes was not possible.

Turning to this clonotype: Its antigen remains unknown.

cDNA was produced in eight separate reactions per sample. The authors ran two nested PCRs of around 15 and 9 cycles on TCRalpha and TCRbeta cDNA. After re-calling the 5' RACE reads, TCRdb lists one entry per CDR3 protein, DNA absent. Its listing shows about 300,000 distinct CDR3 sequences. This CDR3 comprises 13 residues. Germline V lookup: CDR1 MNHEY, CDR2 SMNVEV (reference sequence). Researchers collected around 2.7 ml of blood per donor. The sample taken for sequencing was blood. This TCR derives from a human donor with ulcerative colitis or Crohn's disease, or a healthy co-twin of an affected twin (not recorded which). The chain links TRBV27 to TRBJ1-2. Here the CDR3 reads CASSFVGSYGYTF.